This is a list of T cell receptor beta chains from one sample in a study of blood T cell repertoires in COVID-19. Clones were sequenced by immunoSEQ multiplex PCR, and TCRdb holds only the in-frame ones, with some missing. The sample carries some 180,000 clones, 78% recorded once. Material: peripheral blood. These receptors came from a woman aged 80 or over with active or convalescent COVID-19. Each CDR3 is given with its conserved first and last residue. The D gene is left open where the match is weak. A row's size may be missing; if present it is once, few, many or a size class.

CASSLSTGSFDGYTF TGTGCCAGCAGTTTATCTACAGGGTCCTTTGATGGCTACACCTTC . TRBJ1-2 15 TRBV28 few
CASSQGAAGGRDTGELFF TGCGCCAGCAGCCAAGGGGCAGCCGGGGGTCGGGACACCGGGGAGCTGTTTTTT . TRBJ2-2 18 TRBV4-1 few
CAIRTSGGDEQFF TGTGCCATCCGGACTAGCGGAGGCGATGAGCAGTTCTTC TRBD2 TRBJ2-1 13 TRBV10-3 .
CASSYSRNQPQHF TGTGCCAGCAGTTATTCCAGGAATCAGCCCCAGCATTTT . TRBJ1-5 13 TRBV6-5 .
CASSKLTGSYNEQFF TGTGCCAGTAGTAAGCTGACGGGGTCCTACAATGAGCAGTTCTTC . TRBJ2-1 15 TRBV19 .
CASSKEGRQGSNQPQHF TGTGCCAGCAGCAAAGAGGGGAGACAGGGGAGCAATCAGCCCCAGCATTTT . TRBJ1-5 17 TRBV21-1 .
CASTLPSGGPSTDTQYF TGTGCCAGCACCTTACCGAGCGGGGGCCCGAGCACAGATACGCAGTATTTT TRBD2 TRBJ2-3 17 TRBV7-2 .
CASGRDRNQPQHF TGTGCCAGCGGTCGCGACAGGAATCAGCCCCAGCATTTT . TRBJ1-5 13 TRBV6-5 few
CASSLREGDEQYF TGTGCCAGCAGCTTACGGGAGGGGGACGAGCAGTACTTC TRBD2 TRBJ2-7 13 TRBV11-3 .
CASSMGWTPVYGYTF TGTGCCAGTAGTATGGGATGGACACCCGTCTATGGCTACACCTTC . TRBJ1-2 15 TRBV19 .